The rows below give T cell receptor beta chains drawn from one sample of a study of post-analysis software for immune sequencing data. TCRdb reanalysed the PCR reads using MiXCR and keeps one entry per CDR3 protein. The sample lists 820,000 or so distinct CDR3 sequences, about 57% seen once, with roughly 4.4% in the top ten. Sequenced: blood. The receptors originated from a girl aged 10-17 years with multiple sclerosis. Both conserved end residues are trimmed from each CDR3.

cdr3_length v_call cdr3_aa
13 TRBV5-1 ASSLDVGAAYEQY
17 TRBV27 ASRKSEQGANRNNYGYT
13 TRBV20-1 SGNQLAGDTYEQY
14 TRBV2 ASSGPAGGESYEQY
12 TRBV10-3 AISESGFVETQY
12 TRBV7-9 ASSTGTHGETQY
11 TRBV20-1 SASGRALNEQF
13 TRBV7-2 ASSLGGGAGAGYT
14 TRBV4-1 ASSQDPYRDTDTQY
10 TRBV9 ASSLPGPEAF
14 TRBV14 ASSHLGGKIYNEQF
13 TRBV6-5 ASSYRAGGGYEQY
14 TRBV7-3 ASSTQGAAGSDTQY
12 TRBV10-3 AISVGGLNYGYT
16 TRBV28 ASSPPGMAGEFRETQY
13 TRBV5-4 ASSLWRGRPNEQF
12 TRBV7-8 ASSLGTGSEKLF
11 TRBV29-1 SVDKGLNTEAF
16 TRBV7-2 ASSLALIGGSSYNEQF
15 TRBV27 ASSPLAGGTRVYEQY
13 TRBV20-1 SAWGRVSSYNEQF
14 TRBV20-1 SARHLKGGGNTEAF
12 TRBV2 ASSDLSPVDTQY
13 TRBV25-1 ASSRTGATDYGYT
12 TRBV20-1 SAVEAGGPNEQF
12 TRBV20-1 SAQPGLPSYEQY
13 TRBV20-1 SVAADRGRSEEQY
20 TRBV4-2 ASSQSPQTGTKEDRTYNEQF
13 TRBV29-1 SVQGGELPYNEQF
12 TRBV5-1 ASSLGHALTEAF
12 TRBV12-3/TRBV12-4 ASSIRDRESEAF
11 TRBV6-2/TRBV6-3 ASSYWEDNEQF
12 TRBV6-5 ASRRGQGIHEQY
13 TRBV12-5 ASGNRGAEEYGYT
13 TRBV7-3 ASSLTSGRDNEQF
13 TRBV7-2 ASSKRQGRDTEAF
11 TRBV29-1 SVEGRMHTEAF
13 TRBV9 ASSVGWRNHNEQF
14 TRBV5-1 ASSWDPGLAAYEQY
13 TRBV7-8 ASSLVGLMNTEAF
12 TRBV29-1 SVVGGPGVDTQY
11 TRBV6-5 ASSSAYLQGYT
13 TRBV20-1 SARDLGTGSYEQY
10 TRBV5-1 ASSPAGGGYT
15 TRBV7-6 ASSLGISKGGWEPQH